The entry below describes one T cell receptor beta chain. This entry belongs to a study of blood T cell repertoires in COVID-19. For the study at large: The United States, Italy and Spain were the sources of the acute and convalescent COVID-19 samples. T cells, B-cell-depleted T cells, or PBMCs provided the cDNA or gDNA that served as material.

Per the original data handling: Using reference gene primer amplification, nucleated cell counts were estimated. Sequencing used immunoSEQ multiplex PCR; TCRdb keeps in-frame clones, though not all of them. That table supplies the V and J calls and clone size; D and trimming were determined from the DNA. The repertoire consists of 75,000 to 90,000 clones, with around four fifths occurring once and the leading ten covering roughly 11%. The V gene's germline CDR1 is SGHAT and CDR2 FQNNGV. V was trimmed by 2 bases and J by 1 base, leaving 8 bases between them. There are 14 residues in the CDR3. The TCR was taken from a human donor in a cohort sampled during active COVID-19. The sequenced material came from peripheral blood. The chain uses TRBV11-2 and TRBJ2-5, with D possibly matching TRBD2 (6 bases). CDR3 sequence reads: CASSLLGGQETQYF. As DNA, the CDR3 is TGTGCCAGCAGCTTACTCGGGGGCCAAGAGACCCAGTACTTC.